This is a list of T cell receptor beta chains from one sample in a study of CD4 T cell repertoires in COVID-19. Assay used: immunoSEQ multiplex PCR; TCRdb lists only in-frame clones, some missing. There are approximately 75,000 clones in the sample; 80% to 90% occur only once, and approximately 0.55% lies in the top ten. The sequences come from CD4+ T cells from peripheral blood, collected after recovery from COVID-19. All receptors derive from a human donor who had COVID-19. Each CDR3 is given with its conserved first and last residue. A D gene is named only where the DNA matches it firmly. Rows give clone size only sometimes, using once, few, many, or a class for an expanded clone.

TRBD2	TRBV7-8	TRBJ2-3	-	TGTGCCAGCAGCTTAAATAGCGGGAGAGCGGATACGCAGTATTTT	CASSLNSGRADTQYF
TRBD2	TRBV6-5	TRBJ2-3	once	TGTGCCAGCAGGGAGGGGGTAGCGGGGGATACGCAGTATTTT	CASREGVAGDTQYF
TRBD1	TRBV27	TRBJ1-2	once	TGTGCCAGCGGGGGACAGGGATCTGGCTATGGCTACACCTTC	CASGGQGSGYGYTF
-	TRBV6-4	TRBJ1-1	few	TGTGCCAGCAGTGACTCAGGGCAGGCTTTCATGATTGAAGCTTTCTTT	CASSDSGQAFMIEAFF
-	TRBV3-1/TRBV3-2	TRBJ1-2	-	TGTGCCAGCAGCCAAGAAGCGCGGGGCTACACCTTC	CASSQEARGYTF
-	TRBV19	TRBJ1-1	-	TGTGCCAGTAGGCGGACAGTAAACACTGAAGCTTTCTTT	CASRRTVNTEAFF
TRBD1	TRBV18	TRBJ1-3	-	TGTGCCAGCTCACCACAGGGGGCTCAAGGAAACACCATATATTTT	CASSPQGAQGNTIYF
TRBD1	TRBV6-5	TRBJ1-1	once	TGTGCCAGCAGTTATCCGCAGGGGGCTGGGGCTGAAGCTTTCTTT	CASSYPQGAGAEAFF
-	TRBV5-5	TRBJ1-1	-	TGTGCCAGCAGCCTCCAGGGGAACACTGAAGCTTTCTTT	CASSLQGNTEAFF
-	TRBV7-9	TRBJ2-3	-	TGTGCCAGCAGCGCAATGGGGCAGGGGACAGATACGCAGTATTTT	CASSAMGQGTDTQYF
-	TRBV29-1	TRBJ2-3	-	TGCAGCGTTTCGGCAGGTGTCGCAGATACGCAGTATTTT	CSVSAGVADTQYF
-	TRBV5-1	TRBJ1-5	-	TGCGCCAGCAGCTTGGAGGGTTCCAGCAATCAGCCCCAGCATTTT	CASSLEGSSNQPQHF
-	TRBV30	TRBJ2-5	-	TGTGCCTGGAGTGGGGGCCAAGAGACCCAGTACTTC	CAWSGGQETQYF
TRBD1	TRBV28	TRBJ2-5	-	TGTGCCAGCTCCCCACGCGGACAGGCACGCGAGACCCAGTACTTC	CASSPRGQARETQYF
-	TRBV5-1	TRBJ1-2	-	TGCGCCAGCAGCTCTGGGATGACAGAAAACTATGGCTACACCTTC	CASSSGMTENYGYTF
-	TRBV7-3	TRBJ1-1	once	TGTGCCAGCAGCTCCCCGAACACTGAAGCTTTCTTT	CASSSPNTEAFF
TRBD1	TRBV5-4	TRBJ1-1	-	TGTGCCAGCAGCTTGTCGGCTCCAGGGGGTGAAGCTTTCTTT	CASSLSAPGGEAFF
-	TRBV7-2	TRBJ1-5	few	TGTGCCAGCAGCTTATGGGCTGGGGCGAATCAGCCCCAGCATTTT	CASSLWAGANQPQHF
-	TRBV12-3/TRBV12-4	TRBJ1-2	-	TGTGCCAGCAGTGGGGTTAACTATGGCTACACCTTC	CASSGVNYGYTF
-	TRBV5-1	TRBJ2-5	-	TGCGCCAGCAGCTTGGACGCCTACCAACAAGAGACCCAGTACTTC	CASSLDAYQQETQYF
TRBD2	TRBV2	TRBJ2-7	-	TGTGCCAGAGGACTAGCGGATCGGAGTTACGAGCAGTACTTC	CARGLADRSYEQYF
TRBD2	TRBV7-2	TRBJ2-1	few	TGTGCCAGCAGCTTAGGGAGGAACCCGGGACTAGCGGGAGAAAAACGGCAGTTCTTC	CASSLGRNPGLAGEKRQFF
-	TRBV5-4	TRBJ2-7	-	TGTGCCAGCAGCTTGGACGGCCGGGGGGAGCAGTACTTC	CASSLDGRGEQYF
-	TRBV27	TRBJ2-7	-	TGTGCCAGCAGTTCCTTCGGACAGTCCTACGAGCAGTACTTC	CASSSFGQSYEQYF
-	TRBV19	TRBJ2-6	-	TGTGCCAGTAGTATGTCCGGCTCTGGGGCCAACGTCCTGACTTTC	CASSMSGSGANVLTF
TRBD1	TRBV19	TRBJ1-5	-	TGTGCCAGTACCGACAGGGGAGATTGGGGCAATCAGCCCCAGCATTTT	CASTDRGDWGNQPQHF
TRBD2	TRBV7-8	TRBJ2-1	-	TGTGCCAGCAGCTCCCCTGTGGGCGGGAGGGATGAGCAGTTCTTC	CASSSPVGGRDEQFF
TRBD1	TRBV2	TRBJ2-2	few	TGTGCCAGCCTCCGGGACAGCAACACCGGGGAGCTGTTTTTT	CASLRDSNTGELFF
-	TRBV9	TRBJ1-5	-	TGTGCCAGCAGCGTAGCTCCGGATAGCAATCAGCCCCAGCATTTT	CASSVAPDSNQPQHF
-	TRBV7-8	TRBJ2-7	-	TGTGCCAGCAGCTTCACAGGGTTAGCCTACGAGCAGTACTTC	CASSFTGLAYEQYF
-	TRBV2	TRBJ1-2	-	TGTGCCAGCAGTGTTGGCATCCAACGGGATGGCTACACCTTC	CASSVGIQRDGYTF
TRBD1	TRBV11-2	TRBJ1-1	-	TGTGCCAGCAGCTTGGGACAGGGGGCCCGGAACACTGAAGCTTTCTTT	CASSLGQGARNTEAFF
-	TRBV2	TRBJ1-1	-	TGTGCCAGCACACCGGATTTGAACACTGAAGCTTTCTTT	CASTPDLNTEAFF
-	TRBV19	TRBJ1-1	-	TGTGCCAGTAGTATACGGCAGGGAGACACTGAAGCTTTCTTT	CASSIRQGDTEAFF
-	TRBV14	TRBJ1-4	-	TGTGCCAGCAGCCAACTCACAGGGCCGACTAATGAAAAACTGTTTTTT	CASSQLTGPTNEKLFF